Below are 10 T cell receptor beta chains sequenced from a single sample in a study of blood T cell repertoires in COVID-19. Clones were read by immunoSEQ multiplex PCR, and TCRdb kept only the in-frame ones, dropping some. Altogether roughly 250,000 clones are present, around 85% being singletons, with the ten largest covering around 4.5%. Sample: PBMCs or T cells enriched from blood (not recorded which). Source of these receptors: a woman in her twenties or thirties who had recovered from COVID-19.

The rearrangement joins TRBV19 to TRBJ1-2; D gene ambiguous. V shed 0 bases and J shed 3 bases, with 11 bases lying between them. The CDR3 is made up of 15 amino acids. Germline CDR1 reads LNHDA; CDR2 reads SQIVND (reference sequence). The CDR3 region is CASSIDPGSYYGYTF. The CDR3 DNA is TGTGCCAGTAGTATAGATCCAGGCAGCTACTATGGCTACACCTTC.

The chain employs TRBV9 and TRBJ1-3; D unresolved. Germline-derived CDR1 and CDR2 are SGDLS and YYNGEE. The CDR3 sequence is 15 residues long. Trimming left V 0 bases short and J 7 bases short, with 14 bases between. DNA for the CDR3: TGTGCCAGCAGCGTAGGGGGAGGAGGGAGGAACACCATATATTTT. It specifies CASSVGGGGRNTIYF.

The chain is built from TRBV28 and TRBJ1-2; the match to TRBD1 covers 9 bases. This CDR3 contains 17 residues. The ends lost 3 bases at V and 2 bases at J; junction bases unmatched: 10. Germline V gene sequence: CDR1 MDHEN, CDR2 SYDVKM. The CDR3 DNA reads TGTGCCAGCAGTTTCCCTCCACCGGACAGGGGCAACTATGGCTACACCTTC. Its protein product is CASSFPPPDRGNYGYTF.

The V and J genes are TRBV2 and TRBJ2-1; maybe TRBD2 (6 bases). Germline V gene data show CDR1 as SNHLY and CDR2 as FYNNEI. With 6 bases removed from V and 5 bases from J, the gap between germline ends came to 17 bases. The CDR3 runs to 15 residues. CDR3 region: CASREGLRRHNEQFF. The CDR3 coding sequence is TGTGCCAGCAGGGAGGGACTGAGGAGACACAATGAGCAGTTCTTC.

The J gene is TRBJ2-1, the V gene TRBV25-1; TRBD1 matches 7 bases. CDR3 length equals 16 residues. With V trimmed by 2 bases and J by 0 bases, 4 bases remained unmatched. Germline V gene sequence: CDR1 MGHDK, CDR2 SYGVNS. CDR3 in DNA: TGTGCCAGCAGTGAAAACAGGGGTTCCTCCTACAATGAGCAGTTCTTC. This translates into CASSENRGSSYNEQFF. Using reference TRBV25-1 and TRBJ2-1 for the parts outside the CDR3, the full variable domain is EADIYQTPRYLVIGTGKKITLECSQTMGHDKMYWYQQDPGMELHLIHYSYGVNSTEKGDLSSESTVSRIRTEHFPLTLESARPSHTSQYLCASSENRGSSYNEQFFGPGTRLTVL.

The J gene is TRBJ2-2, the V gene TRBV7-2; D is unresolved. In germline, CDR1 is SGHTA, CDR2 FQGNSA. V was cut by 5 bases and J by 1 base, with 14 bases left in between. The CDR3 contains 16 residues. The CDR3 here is CASSPPPWRNTGELFF. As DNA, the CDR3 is TGTGCCAGCAGCCCCCCTCCGTGGAGGAACACCGGGGAGCTGTTTTTT.

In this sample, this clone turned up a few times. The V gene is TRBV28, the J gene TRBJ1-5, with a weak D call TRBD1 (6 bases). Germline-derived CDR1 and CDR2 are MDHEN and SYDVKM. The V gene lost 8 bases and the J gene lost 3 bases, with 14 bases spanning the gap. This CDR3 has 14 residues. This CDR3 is CASHRGAYNQPQHF. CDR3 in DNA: TGTGCCAGCCATCGGGGGGCCTACAATCAGCCCCAGCATTTT.

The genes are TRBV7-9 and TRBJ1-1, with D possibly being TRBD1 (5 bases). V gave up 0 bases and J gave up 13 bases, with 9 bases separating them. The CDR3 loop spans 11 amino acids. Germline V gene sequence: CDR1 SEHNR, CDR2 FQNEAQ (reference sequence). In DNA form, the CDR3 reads TGTGCCAGCAGCTTAGCGCGGGGGGATTTCTTT. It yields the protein CASSLARGDFF.

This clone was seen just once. CDR3 in amino acids: CASSGNLAAVPYEQYF. The CDR3 DNA reads as TGCGCCAGCAGCGGTAACCTAGCGGCGGTCCCCTACGAGCAGTACTTC. This sequence joins TRBV5-1 and TRBJ2-7, with 7 bases matching TRBD2. CDR1 is SGHRS and CDR2 is YFSETQ in the germline V gene. This CDR3 comprises 16 residues. V lost 4 bases, J lost 2 bases, and 12 bases stayed unmatched.

CDR3 sequence reads: CASSYEGENEKLFF. CDR3 coding DNA: TGTGCCAGCAGTTACGAGGGTGAGAATGAAAAACTGTTTTTT. The chain is built from TRBV6-6 and TRBJ1-4; D remains ambiguous. Germline CDR1 and CDR2: MNHNY and SVGAGI (reference sequence). The CDR3 sequence is 14 residues long. Trimming removed 2 bases at V and 5 bases at J, with 9 bases between.